This is a list of T cell receptor beta chains from one sample in a study of T cells after yellow fever vaccination. MiXCR, run by TCRdb on the 5' RACE reads, gives a single entry per CDR3 protein. The table shows approximately 120,000 distinct CDR3 sequences, with roughly 15% occurring only once. Sequenced here: CD8+ T cells sorted from PBMCs, sampled 5 days after the yellow fever booster vaccination. All receptors derive from a man between 18 and 35 years old who received the YFV17D yellow fever vaccine. The CDR3 runs from the conserved cysteine through the conserved F or W. Each record gives: CDR3 protein, CDR3 DNA, clone size, V gene, D gene, CDR3 length, J gene. D genes are given only for firm matches. Not all rows give a size; the values are once, few, many and, for expanded clones, a class.

CDR3 protein: CASSSGTGSNYGYTF
CDR3 DNA: TGTGCCAGCAGTTCAGGGACAGGATCTAACTATGGCTACACCTTC
clone size: .
V gene: TRBV12-3/TRBV12-4
D gene: TRBD1
CDR3 length: 15
J gene: TRBJ1-2

CDR3 protein: CASSLLPDMTETQYF
CDR3 DNA: TGTGCCAGCAGCTTATTACCAGACATGACGGAGACCCAGTACTTC
clone size: many
V gene: TRBV7-9
D gene: .
CDR3 length: 15
J gene: TRBJ2-5

CDR3 protein: CASTLRDSNQPQHF
CDR3 DNA: TGTGCCAGCACCCTCCGGGATAGCAATCAGCCCCAGCATTTT
clone size: few
V gene: TRBV6-6
D gene: .
CDR3 length: 14
J gene: TRBJ1-5

CDR3 protein: CASSQDKPMLGTDTQYF
CDR3 DNA: TGCGCCAGCAGCCAAGATAAGCCCATGTTGGGCACAGATACGCAGTATTTT
clone size: .
V gene: TRBV4-3
D gene: .
CDR3 length: 17
J gene: TRBJ2-3

CDR3 protein: CASSWTSGGNNEQFF
CDR3 DNA: TGTGCCAGCAGTTGGACTAGCGGGGGGAACAATGAGCAGTTCTTC
clone size: few
V gene: TRBV6-4
D gene: TRBD2
CDR3 length: 15
J gene: TRBJ2-1

CDR3 protein: CASSIVIDRGLNTEAFF
CDR3 DNA: TGTGCCAGTAGTATAGTTATAGACAGGGGATTGAACACTGAAGCTTTCTTT
clone size: few
V gene: TRBV19
D gene: TRBD1
CDR3 length: 17
J gene: TRBJ1-1

CDR3 protein: CASSLGLAGDLTDTQYF
CDR3 DNA: TGCGCCAGCAGCTTGGGACTAGCGGGGGATCTCACAGATACGCAGTATTTT
clone size: .
V gene: TRBV5-1
D gene: TRBD2
CDR3 length: 17
J gene: TRBJ2-3

CDR3 protein: CASKDTSSYNEQFF
CDR3 DNA: TGTGCCAGCAAGGACACGTCCTCCTACAATGAGCAGTTCTTC
clone size: .
V gene: TRBV2
D gene: .
CDR3 length: 14
J gene: TRBJ2-1

CDR3 protein: CASSKPDSNQPQHF
CDR3 DNA: TGTGCCAGTAGTAAACCAGATAGCAATCAGCCCCAGCATTTT
clone size: .
V gene: TRBV19
D gene: .
CDR3 length: 14
J gene: TRBJ1-5

CDR3 protein: CASSIVAGVETQYF
CDR3 DNA: TGTGCCAGCAGTATTGTAGCGGGGGTGGAGACCCAGTACTTC
clone size: .
V gene: TRBV6-5
D gene: TRBD2
CDR3 length: 14
J gene: TRBJ2-5

CDR3 protein: CASSPTSSNIQYF
CDR3 DNA: TGCGCCAGCAGCCCCACGTCCTCAAACATTCAGTACTTC
clone size: .
V gene: TRBV4-1
D gene: .
CDR3 length: 13
J gene: TRBJ2-4

CDR3 protein: CASSLRQIAKNIQYF
CDR3 DNA: TGTGCCAGCAGTTTAAGGCAGATAGCCAAAAACATTCAGTACTTC
clone size: .
V gene: TRBV28
D gene: .
CDR3 length: 15
J gene: TRBJ2-4

CDR3 protein: CASSQDQRDIQPQHF
CDR3 DNA: TGTGCCAGCAGCCAAGATCAGCGGGACATTCAGCCCCAGCATTTT
clone size: .
V gene: TRBV4-2
D gene: .
CDR3 length: 15
J gene: TRBJ1-5

CDR3 protein: CASSQGDSFYGYTF
CDR3 DNA: TGTGCCAGCAGCCAGGGAGACAGTTTTTATGGCTACACCTTC
clone size: few
V gene: TRBV3-1
D gene: .
CDR3 length: 14
J gene: TRBJ1-2

CDR3 protein: CATSGPQQGMDTEAFF
CDR3 DNA: TGTGCCACCAGCGGCCCCCAACAGGGGATGGACACTGAAGCTTTCTTT
clone size: .
V gene: TRBV15
D gene: TRBD1
CDR3 length: 16
J gene: TRBJ1-1

CDR3 protein: CASSQDYGGKEGYTF
CDR3 DNA: TGTGCCAGCAGCCAAGATTACGGGGGGAAGGAAGGCTACACCTTC
clone size: few
V gene: TRBV4-2
D gene: .
CDR3 length: 15
J gene: TRBJ1-2

CDR3 protein: CASLGFDEQYF
CDR3 DNA: TGTGCCAGCCTGGGGTTTGACGAGCAGTACTTC
clone size: .
V gene: TRBV2
D gene: .
CDR3 length: 11
J gene: TRBJ2-7

CDR3 protein: CASSLGQGGEQFF
CDR3 DNA: TGTGCCAGCAGCTTAGGGCAGGGTGGGGAGCAGTTCTTC
clone size: few
V gene: TRBV7-6
D gene: .
CDR3 length: 13
J gene: TRBJ2-1

CDR3 protein: CASSLNGGPGERYNEQFF
CDR3 DNA: TGTGCCAGCAGCTTAAATGGGGGGCCGGGGGAGAGATACAATGAGCAGTTCTTC
clone size: .
V gene: TRBV7-3
D gene: .
CDR3 length: 18
J gene: TRBJ2-1

CDR3 protein: CASSESRGVNTEAFF
CDR3 DNA: TGCGCCAGCAGTGAGTCGAGAGGGGTCAACACTGAAGCTTTCTTT
clone size: few
V gene: TRBV10-1
D gene: .
CDR3 length: 15
J gene: TRBJ1-1

CDR3 protein: CASRPGDAGELFF
CDR3 DNA: TGTGCCAGCAGACCAGGGGACGCCGGGGAGCTGTTTTTT
clone size: few
V gene: TRBV7-2
D gene: .
CDR3 length: 13
J gene: TRBJ2-2

CDR3 protein: CASSAGQANYGYTF
CDR3 DNA: TGTGCCAGCAGTGCGGGACAAGCTAACTATGGCTACACCTTC
clone size: many
V gene: TRBV12-3/TRBV12-4
D gene: .
CDR3 length: 14
J gene: TRBJ1-2

CDR3 protein: CSASRLAGDQETQYF
CDR3 DNA: TGCAGTGCTAGCCGACTAGCGGGGGACCAAGAGACCCAGTACTTC
clone size: few
V gene: TRBV20-1
D gene: TRBD2
CDR3 length: 15
J gene: TRBJ2-5

CDR3 protein: CASSLETGELFF
CDR3 DNA: TGTGCCAGCAGTTTAGAAACCGGGGAGCTGTTTTTT
clone size: few
V gene: TRBV12-3/TRBV12-4
D gene: .
CDR3 length: 12
J gene: TRBJ2-2

CDR3 protein: CASSPAPGGGYGYTF
CDR3 DNA: TGTGCCAGCAGCCCGGCTCCAGGGGGCGGCTATGGCTACACCTTC
clone size: .
V gene: TRBV7-9
D gene: TRBD1
CDR3 length: 15
J gene: TRBJ1-2

CDR3 protein: CASSFPSGGAGELFF
CDR3 DNA: TGTGCCAGCAGCTTCCCTAGCGGGGGGGCCGGGGAGCTGTTTTTT
clone size: .
V gene: TRBV7-9
D gene: TRBD2
CDR3 length: 15
J gene: TRBJ2-2

CDR3 protein: CASSPPDKDYNEQFF
CDR3 DNA: TGTGCCAGCTCACCACCAGACAAGGACTACAATGAGCAGTTCTTC
clone size: many
V gene: TRBV18
D gene: .
CDR3 length: 15
J gene: TRBJ2-1